Here is one TCR beta chain with its context. Its target is unknown. TCRdb reanalysed the RT-PCR reads using MiXCR and keeps one entry per CDR3 protein. The sample has around 530,000 distinct CDR3 sequences; 16% are singletons. With 6 bases removed from V and 8 bases from J, the gap between germline ends came to 17 bases. The CDR3 is made up of 13 amino acids. Germline V CDR1 and CDR2: DFQATT, SNEGSKA (reference sequence). This sample was included in a study of response to subunit inactivated influenza vaccine. Whole-study findings and limits: There was a suggestion from the authors that each seasonal influenza vaccination recruits few new T cells.

Source: CD4+ T cells sorted from PBMCs, taken less than 25 months after vaccination. This sequence was found in a man aged 50-75 years who received an inactivated influenza vaccine. The chain couples TRBV20-1 to TRBJ2-1; D is perhaps TRBD2 (5 bases). The CDR3 coding sequence is TGCAGTGCCAGATCGGGCGGGTTACATGAGCAGTTCTTC. Protein product: CSARSGGLHEQFF.